By sample fraction, the clone carrying this TCR beta chain is medium-sized. Germline V gene lookup returns CDR1 DFQATT and CDR2 SNEGSKA (reference sequence). The CDR3 sequence is 11 residues long. Trimming stripped 7 bases from V and 5 bases from J, with 12 bases between. This specimen comes from a study of early T cells in non-severe SARS-CoV-2 infection. Each single cDNA molecule received a unique molecular identifier. TCRdb ran MiXCR on the 5' RACE reads and lists one entry per CDR3 protein. The sample records about 30,000 distinct CDR3 sequences, roughly 5.7% being singletons. This chain uses TRBV20-1 with TRBJ2-7, with a tentative D call TRBD1 (5 bases). The receptor's source is an adult who was a healthcare worker with PCR-confirmed SARS-CoV-2 infection or an uninfected control (not recorded which). Specimen: whole blood. DNA of the CDR3: TGCAGTGTTCCAGGGAACCACGAGCAGTACTTC. Its translation is CSVPGNHEQYF.